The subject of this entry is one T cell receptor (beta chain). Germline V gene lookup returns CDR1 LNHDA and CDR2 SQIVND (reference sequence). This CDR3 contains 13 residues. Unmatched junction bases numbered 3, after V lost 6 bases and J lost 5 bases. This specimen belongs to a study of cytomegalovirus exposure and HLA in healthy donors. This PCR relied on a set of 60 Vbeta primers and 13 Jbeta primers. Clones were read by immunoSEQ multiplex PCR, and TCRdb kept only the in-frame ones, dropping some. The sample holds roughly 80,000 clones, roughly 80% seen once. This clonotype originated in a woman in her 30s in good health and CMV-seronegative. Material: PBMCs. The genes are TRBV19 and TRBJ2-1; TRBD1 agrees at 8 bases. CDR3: CASSRTGNNEQFF. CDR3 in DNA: TGTGCCAGTAGCAGGACAGGGAACAATGAGCAGTTCTTC.